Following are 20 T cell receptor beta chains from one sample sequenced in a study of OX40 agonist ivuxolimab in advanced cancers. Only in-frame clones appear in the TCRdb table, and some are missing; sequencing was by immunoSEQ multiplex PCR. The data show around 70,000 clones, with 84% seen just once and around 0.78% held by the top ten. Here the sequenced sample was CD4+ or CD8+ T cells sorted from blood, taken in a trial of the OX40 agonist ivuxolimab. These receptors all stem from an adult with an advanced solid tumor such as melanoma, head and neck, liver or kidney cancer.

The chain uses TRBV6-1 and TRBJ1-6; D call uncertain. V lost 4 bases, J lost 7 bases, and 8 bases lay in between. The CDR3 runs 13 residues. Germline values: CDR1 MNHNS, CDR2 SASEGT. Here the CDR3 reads CASSGIGNSPLHF. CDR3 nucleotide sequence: TGTGCCAGCAGTGGAATAGGGAATTCACCCCTCCACTTT.

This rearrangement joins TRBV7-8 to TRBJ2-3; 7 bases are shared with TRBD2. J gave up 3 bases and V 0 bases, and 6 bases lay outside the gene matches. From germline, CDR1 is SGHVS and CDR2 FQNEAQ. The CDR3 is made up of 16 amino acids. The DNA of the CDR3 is TGTGCCAGCAGCTTAGCGACTAGCAGAGGGACAGATACGCAGTATTTT. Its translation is CASSLATSRGTDTQYF.

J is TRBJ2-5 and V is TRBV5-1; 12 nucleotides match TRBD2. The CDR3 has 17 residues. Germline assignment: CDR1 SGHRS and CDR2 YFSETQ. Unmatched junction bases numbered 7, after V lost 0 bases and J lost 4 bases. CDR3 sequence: CASSLETSGGSGETQYF. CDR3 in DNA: TGCGCCAGCAGCTTGGAGACTAGCGGGGGCAGTGGAGAGACCCAGTACTTC.

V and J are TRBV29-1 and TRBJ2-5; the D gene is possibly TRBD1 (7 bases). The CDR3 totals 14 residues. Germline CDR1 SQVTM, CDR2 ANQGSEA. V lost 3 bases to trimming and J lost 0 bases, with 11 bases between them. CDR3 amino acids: CSVERGQNQETQYF. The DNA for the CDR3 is TGCAGCGTTGAGCGGGGACAGAACCAAGAGACCCAGTACTTC.

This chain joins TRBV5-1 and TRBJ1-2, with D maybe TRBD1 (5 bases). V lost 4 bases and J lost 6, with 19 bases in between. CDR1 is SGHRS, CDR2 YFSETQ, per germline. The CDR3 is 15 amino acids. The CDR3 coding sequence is TGCGCCAGCAGCCGCCCGGGGGGGTCGGCCAATGGCTACACCTTC. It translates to CASSRPGGSANGYTF.

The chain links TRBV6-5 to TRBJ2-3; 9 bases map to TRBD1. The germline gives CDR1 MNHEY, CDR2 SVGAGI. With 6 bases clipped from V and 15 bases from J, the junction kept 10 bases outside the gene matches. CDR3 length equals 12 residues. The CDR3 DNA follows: TGTGCCAGCAGGGCCCCAGGGACAGGGTCCTATTTT. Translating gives CASRAPGTGSYF.

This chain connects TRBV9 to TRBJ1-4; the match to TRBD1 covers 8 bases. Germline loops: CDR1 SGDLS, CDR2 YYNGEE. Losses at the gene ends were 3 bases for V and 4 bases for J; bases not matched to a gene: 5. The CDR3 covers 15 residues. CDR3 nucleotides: TGTGCCAGCAGCGCGTTACAGGGGGTTAATGAAAAACTGTTTTTT. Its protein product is CASSALQGVNEKLFF.

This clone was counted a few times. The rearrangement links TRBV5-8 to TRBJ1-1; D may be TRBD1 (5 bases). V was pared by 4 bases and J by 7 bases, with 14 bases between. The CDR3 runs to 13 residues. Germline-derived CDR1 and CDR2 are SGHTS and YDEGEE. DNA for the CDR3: TGTGCCAGCAGCGGGGCGTGGGGCGGTGAAGCTTTCTTT. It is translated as CASSGAWGGEAFF.

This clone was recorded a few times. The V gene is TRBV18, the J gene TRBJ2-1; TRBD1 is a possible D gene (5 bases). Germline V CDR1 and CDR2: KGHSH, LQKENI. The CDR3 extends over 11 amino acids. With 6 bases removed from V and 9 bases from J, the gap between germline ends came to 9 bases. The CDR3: CASSNRGEQFF. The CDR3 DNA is TGTGCCAGCTCTAATAGGGGTGAGCAGTTCTTC.

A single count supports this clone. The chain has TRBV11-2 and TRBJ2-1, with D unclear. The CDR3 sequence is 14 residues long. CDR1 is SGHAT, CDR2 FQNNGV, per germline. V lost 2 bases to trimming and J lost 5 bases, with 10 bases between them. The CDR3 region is CASSLNRIHNEQFF. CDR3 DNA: TGTGCCAGCAGCTTAAATCGGATTCACAATGAGCAGTTCTTC.

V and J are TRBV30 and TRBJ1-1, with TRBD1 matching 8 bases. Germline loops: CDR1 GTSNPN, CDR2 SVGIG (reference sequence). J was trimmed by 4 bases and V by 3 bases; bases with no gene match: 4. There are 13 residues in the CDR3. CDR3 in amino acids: CAWRKQGVTEAFF. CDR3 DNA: TGTGCCTGGAGAAAACAGGGGGTCACTGAAGCTTTCTTT.

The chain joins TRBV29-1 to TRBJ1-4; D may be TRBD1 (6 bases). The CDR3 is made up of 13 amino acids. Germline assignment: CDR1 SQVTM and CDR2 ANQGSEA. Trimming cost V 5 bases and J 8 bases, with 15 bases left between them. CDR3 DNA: TGCAGCGTTAGGGCGGGGGCAGGGGAAAAACTGTTTTTT. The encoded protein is CSVRAGAGEKLFF.

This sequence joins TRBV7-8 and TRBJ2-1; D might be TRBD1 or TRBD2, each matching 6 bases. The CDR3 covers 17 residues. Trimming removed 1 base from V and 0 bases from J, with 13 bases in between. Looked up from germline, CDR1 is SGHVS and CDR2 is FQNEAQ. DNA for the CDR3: TGTGCCAGCAGCTTAGGGGGGGCGGGCAGCTCCTACAATGAGCAGTTCTTC. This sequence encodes CASSLGGAGSSYNEQFF. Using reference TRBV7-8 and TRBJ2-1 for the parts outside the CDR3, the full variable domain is GAGVSQSPRYKVAKRGQDVALRCDPISGHVSLFWYQQALGQGPEFLTYFQNEAQLDKSGLPSDRFFAERPEGSVSTLKIQRTQQEDSAVYLCASSLGGAGSSYNEQFFGPGTRLTVL.

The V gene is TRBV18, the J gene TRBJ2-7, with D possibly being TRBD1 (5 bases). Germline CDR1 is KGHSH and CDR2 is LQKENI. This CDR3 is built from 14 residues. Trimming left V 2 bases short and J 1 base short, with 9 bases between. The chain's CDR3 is CASSPFNRSYEQYF. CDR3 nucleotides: TGTGCCAGCTCACCATTTAACAGGTCCTACGAGCAGTACTTC. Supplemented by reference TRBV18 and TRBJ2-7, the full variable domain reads NAGVMQNPRHLVRRRGQEARLRCSPMKGHSHVYWYRQLPEEGLKFMVYLQKENIIDESGMPKERFSAEFPKEGPSILRIQQVVRGDSAAYFCASSPFNRSYEQYFGPGTRLTVT.

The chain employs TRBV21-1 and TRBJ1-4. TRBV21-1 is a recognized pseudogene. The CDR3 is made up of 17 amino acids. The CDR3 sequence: CASSKVVGRGFNEKLFF. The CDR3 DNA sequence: TGTGCCAGCAGCAAAGTGGTAGGGCGGGGATTTAATGAAAAACTGTTTTTT.

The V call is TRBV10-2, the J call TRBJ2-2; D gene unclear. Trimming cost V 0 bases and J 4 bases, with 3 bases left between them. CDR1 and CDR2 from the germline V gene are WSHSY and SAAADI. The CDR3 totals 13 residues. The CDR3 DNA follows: TGCGCCAGCAGTGAGTCGTCCACCGGGGAGCTGTTTTTT. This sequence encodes CASSESSTGELFF.

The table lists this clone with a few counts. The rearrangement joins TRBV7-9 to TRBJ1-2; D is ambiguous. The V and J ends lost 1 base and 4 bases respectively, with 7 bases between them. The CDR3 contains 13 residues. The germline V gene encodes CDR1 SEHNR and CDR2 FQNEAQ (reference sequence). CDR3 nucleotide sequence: TGTGCCAGCAGCTTAGGCCAAGTCTATGGCTACACCTTC. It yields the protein CASSLGQVYGYTF.

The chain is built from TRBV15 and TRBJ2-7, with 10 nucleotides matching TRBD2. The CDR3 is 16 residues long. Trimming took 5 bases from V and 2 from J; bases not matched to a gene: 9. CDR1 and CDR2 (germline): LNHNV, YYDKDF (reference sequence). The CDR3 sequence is CATSSLAGGPPYEQYF. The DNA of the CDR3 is TGTGCCACCAGCTCTTTAGCGGGAGGTCCTCCCTACGAGCAGTACTTC.

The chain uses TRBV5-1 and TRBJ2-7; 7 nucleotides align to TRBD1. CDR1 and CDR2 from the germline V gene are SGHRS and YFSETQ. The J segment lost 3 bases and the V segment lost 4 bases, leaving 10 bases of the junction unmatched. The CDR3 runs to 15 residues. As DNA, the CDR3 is TGCGCCAGCAGCGTTCTGACAGGGCGTGACTACGAGCAGTACTTC. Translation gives CASSVLTGRDYEQYF.

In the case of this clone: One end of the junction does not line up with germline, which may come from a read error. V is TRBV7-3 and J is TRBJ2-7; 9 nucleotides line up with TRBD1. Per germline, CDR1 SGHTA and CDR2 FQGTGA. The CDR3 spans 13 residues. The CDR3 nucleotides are TGTGCCAGCAGCTACATACCGGGACAGGGTCCAATCTTC. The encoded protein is CASSYIPGQGPIF.